This T cell receptor (beta chain) was captured by sequencing in a study of T-cell reconstitution after alpha-beta-depleted transplantation in children. Researchers prepared the TCRbeta library using unique molecular identifiers, the study reports. TCRdb passed the PCR reads through MiXCR, listing each CDR3 protein once. In the table there are 500,000 or so distinct CDR3 sequences, less than 35% of which are singletons. This clonotype was detected a few times. The specimen comprised PBMCs from the stem cell graft donor, sampled from the stem cell graft. This clonotype was obtained from a human donor who donated a stem cell graft to a child with aplastic anemia.

Here the CDR3 reads CASSLALGAGYEKLFF. The CDR3 DNA reads TGTGCCAGCAGTTTAGCGCTGGGGGCAGGATATGAAAAACTGTTTTTT. This sequence joins TRBV12-3 or TRBV12-4 and TRBJ1-4, with D possibly being TRBD1 (6 bases). This CDR3 contains 16 residues. Deletions cut 0 bases from V and 6 bases from J, with 14 bases between.